What follows describes a single T cell receptor (beta chain). Its binding antigen is unknown. Per-base quality was not reported, and no clone a single base away is much larger than it. The sample originates from a study of blood T cell repertoires in COVID-19 (TCRdb year 2020). Regarding the complete study: Collaborator samples came from the United States, Italy and Spain and covered acute and convalescent phases of COVID-19. Sample metadata almost always included a de-identified subject ID, COVID-19 status, age in years and sex. Deeply sampled blood TCRbeta repertoires from subjects exposed to, actively infected with, or recovered from COVID-19 were included in the dataset. The prospective study material was composed of cDNA or gDNA derived from T cells, B-cell-depleted T cells, or PBMCs. The repertoires were made available in a free public database intended to serve as a resource for research on the immune response to SARS-CoV-2. The samples were drawn from two sources: the first 160 participants of the ongoing ImmuneRACE study, and over 950 subjects contributed by 6 global collaborators. Where HLA class I and class II types were available, the types were taken from metadata supplied by the sample provider, not from assay-based typing. The investigation overall reported the following: Clinical and demographic metadata were provided uncurated, with the amount varying by source and participant.

TCRbeta CDR3 regions were amplified from genomic DNA using the immunoSEQ Assay, a bias-controlled multiplex PCR. In the source study's methods: The number of nucleated cells in each sample was estimated by amplification of reference gene primers within the assay. Sequence reads were collapsed and filtered to measure the absolute abundance of every unique TCRbeta CDR3 rearrangement. For each sample, productive Simpson clonality was calculated as the square root of Simpson's diversity index across productive rearrangements. In its TCRdb copy, this immuneACCESS table keeps in-frame sequences only and misses some clones. Where compared with another copy, unresolved V genes explain less than half of these, and the others have no known cause. The V and J calls and clone size come from that table; D and trimming were worked out from the DNA. This sample holds 200,000 to 300,000 clones; around nine tenths were observed only once. The top ten hold about 5% of the sample.

The CDR3, from cysteine to phenylalanine, totals 13 residues. The read is trimmed to its CDR3 DNA, 39 bases read in frame from base 1. The CDR1 and CDR2 encoded by the germline V gene (reference sequence) are MNHEY and SMNVEV. Germline trimming: 6 bases from V, 7 bases from J; junction bases outside gene matches: 4. At one collaborating source in Seattle, patients were enrolled during active infection and were followed longitudinally through the course of disease. Collaborating institutions collected whole blood in K2EDTA tubes following their own protocols. For TCRbeta analysis, collaborators shipped samples in one of three forms: frozen whole blood, isolated PBMCs, or DNA extracted from either of those sample types.

Sequenced: peripheral blood. The receptor was derived from a woman in her sixties with COVID-19, enrolled during active disease. This sequence uses TRBV27 and TRBJ2-1; TRBD2 agrees with 9 junctional bases. The nucleotides are TGTGCCAGCAGGAGGACTAGCGAGAATGAGCAGTTCTTC. It translates to CASRRTSENEQFF.